What follows are 26 T cell receptor beta chains derived from one specimen sequenced in a study of T-cell reconstitution after alpha-beta-depleted transplantation in children. Unique molecular identifiers were incorporated into the prepared TCRbeta library. TCRdb called the PCR reads again in MiXCR, with one record for every CDR3 protein. The table has roughly 500,000 distinct CDR3 sequences, about 10% seen once. Here the sequenced sample was PBMCs, taken before TCRalphabeta/CD19-depleted stem cell transplant. Receptor source: a child aged 2 to 10 with inherited bone marrow failure, due to receive a stem cell transplant.

This clonotype has just a few counts. This chain links TRBV13 with TRBJ1-1; D gene uncertain. The CDR3 sequence is 15 residues long. V was trimmed by 0 bases and J by 2 bases, leaving 10 bases between them. Germline-derived CDR1 and CDR2 are PRHDT and FYEKMQ (reference sequence). CDR3 sequence: CASSLGGRSNTEAFF. The DNA for the CDR3 is TGTGCCAGCAGCTTAGGCGGCAGGAGTAACACTGAAGCTTTCTTT. The entire variable domain, with the rest obtained from reference TRBV13 and TRBJ1-1, is as follows: AAGVIQSPRHLIKEKRETATLKCYPIPRHDTVYWYQQGPGQDPQFLISFYEKMQSDKGSIPDRFSAQQFSDYHSELNMSSLELGDSALYFCASSLGGRSNTEAFFGQGTRLTVV.

This clonotype showed up many times. This chain links TRBV4-1 with TRBJ2-1; the D is unclear. Trimming took off 4 bases at V and 8 bases at J, with 18 bases between the two ends. CDR3 length equals 15 residues. The germline V gene has CDR1 MGHRA and CDR2 YSYEKL. The CDR3 region has the DNA TGCGCCAGCAGCCCCGGCCCGCCCTCCACCGATGAGCAGTTCTTC. This gives the protein CASSPGPPSTDEQFF.

The V call is TRBV7-9, the J call TRBJ2-7, with D tentatively TRBD2 (6 bases). Germline V gives CDR1 SEHNR, CDR2 FQNEAQ (reference sequence). CDR3 length equals 14 residues. V was pared by 5 bases and J by 6 bases, with 17 bases between. CDR3 residues: CASSPLTLRGEQYF. DNA of the CDR3: TGTGCCAGCAGCCCTCTAACACTGCGGGGCGAGCAGTACTTC.

There are many counts of this clonotype. The J gene is TRBJ1-1, the V gene TRBV18; D uncertain. Looked up from germline, CDR1 is KGHSH and CDR2 is LQKENI. There are 14 residues in the CDR3. V dropped 1 base and J dropped 3 bases, with 9 bases sitting between them. The CDR3 DNA reads as TGTGCCAGCTCACCACAGGGAAGGGACACTGAAGCTTTCTTT. It specifies CASSPQGRDTEAFF.

There are many counts of this clonotype. The DNA for the CDR3 is TGTGCCAGCAGCTTAGATGGTCATCCCTACAATGAGCAGTTCTTC. Protein sequence: CASSLDGHPYNEQFF. This chain joins TRBV7-8 and TRBJ2-1; D ambiguous. CDR3 length equals 15 residues. Trimming cost V 1 base and J 2 bases, with 9 bases left between them. The germline V gene encodes CDR1 SGHVS and CDR2 FQNEAQ.

This clonotype was found many times. V usage is TRBV5-6 and J usage is TRBJ2-5, with D possibly matching TRBD2 (5 bases). Germline values: CDR1 SGHDT, CDR2 YYEEEE. The ends were cut back, 0 bases at V and 5 bases at J, with 11 bases in the middle. The CDR3 covers 14 residues. The CDR3 loop is CASSLGTWEETQYF. The CDR3 nucleotides read TGTGCCAGCAGCTTGGGCACCTGGGAGGAGACCCAGTACTTC.

This clonotype occurred many times. V is TRBV12-3 or TRBV12-4 and J is TRBJ2-5; tentative D call: TRBD1 (6 bases). The CDR3 is made up of 12 amino acids. Trimming removed 8 bases from V and 5 bases from J, with 12 bases in between. The CDR3 nucleotides are TGTGCCAGCGGGGGCCTCGCGGAGACCCAGTACTTC. As protein: CASGGLAETQYF.

This clonotype was detected ten times or more. The V gene is TRBV5-1, the J gene TRBJ2-4; the D gene is possibly TRBD1 (6 bases). With 4 bases removed from V and 8 bases from J, the gap between germline ends came to 19 bases. The CDR3 contains 15 residues. Germline V lookup: CDR1 SGHRS, CDR2 YFSETQ. The chain's CDR3 is CASSETTGKWHIQYF. CDR3 DNA: TGCGCCAGCAGCGAGACAACAGGGAAGTGGCACATTCAGTACTTC.

This clonotype was found many times. The chain joins TRBV27 to TRBJ2-1; D may be TRBD2 (6 bases). Germline values: CDR1 MNHEY, CDR2 SMNVEV (reference sequence). The ends were cut back, 6 bases at V and 0 bases at J, with 21 bases in the middle. The CDR3 is 18 residues long. CDR3 DNA: TGTGCCAGCAGCCCCCGGGGGACCAGCGGGCTCTCCTACAATGAGCAGTTCTTC. Protein sequence: CASSPRGTSGLSYNEQFF.

This clonotype was found many times. This sequence joins TRBV12-3 or TRBV12-4 and TRBJ2-1; 7 positions agree with TRBD2. V lost 5 bases, J lost 2 bases, and 9 bases stayed unmatched. The CDR3 totals 16 residues. The CDR3 DNA follows: TGTGCCAGCAGTCCGTTGGGGAGGGACCCCTACAATGAGCAGTTCTTC. Translation: CASSPLGRDPYNEQFF.

This clonotype was recorded at least ten times. The gene calls are TRBV12-3 or TRBV12-4 and TRBJ2-2; no clear D. The CDR3 loop spans 12 amino acids. Trimming removed 0 bases at V and 7 bases at J, with 3 bases between. The CDR3 is CASSLAIGELFF. The CDR3 DNA reads TGTGCCAGCAGTTTAGCTATCGGGGAGCTGTTTTTT.

The CDR3 protein is CASSLLAGAYEQFF. The CDR3, as DNA: TGTGCCAGCAGCTTACTAGCGGGAGCATATGAGCAGTTCTTC. This chain uses TRBV7-8 with TRBJ2-1, with TRBD2 matching 10 bases. CDR1 is SGHVS and CDR2 is FQNEAQ in the germline V gene. CDR3 size: 14 residues. With V trimmed by 2 bases and J by 8 bases, 3 bases remained unmatched.

This clonotype was counted many times. The chain uses TRBV20-1 and TRBJ2-7; D may correspond to TRBD1 or TRBD2 (6 bases each). CDR1 DFQATT and CDR2 SNEGSKA come from the germline V gene (reference sequence). This CDR3 is built from 16 residues. V was trimmed by 4 bases and J by 0 bases, leaving 19 bases between them. CDR3 amino acids: CSANPTEGGSSYEQYF. CDR3 sequence (DNA): TGCAGTGCTAACCCAACCGAAGGGGGGAGCTCCTACGAGCAGTACTTC.

This clonotype was counted many times. The CDR3 bases are TGCGCCAGCAGCTCCCTCGGGGAGTTGGGGAACACTGAAGCTTTCTTT. Protein product: CASSSLGELGNTEAFF. This chain uses TRBV5-1 with TRBJ1-1; D not resolved. CDR1 SGHRS and CDR2 YFSETQ come from the germline V gene. This CDR3 contains 16 residues. The V end lost 3 bases, the J end lost 1 base, and 16 bases lay between the germline ends.

This clonotype appeared a few times. J is TRBJ2-7 and V is TRBV5-6, with TRBD2 identical over 8 bases. Germline trimming cut 6 bases from V and 2 bases from J; bases unmatched to any gene: 10. Per germline, CDR1 SGHDT and CDR2 YYEEEE. This CDR3 is 15 amino acids long. CDR3 bases: TGTGCCAGCAACTTACTAGCGGAACCACCCTACGAGCAGTACTTC. Translating it yields CASNLLAEPPYEQYF.

In this sample, this clonotype turned up many times. The chain is built from TRBV20-1 and TRBJ2-1; D gene unclear. Germline loops: CDR1 DFQATT, CDR2 SNEGSKA (reference sequence). CDR3 length: 13 residues. With 4 bases removed from V and 6 bases from J, the gap between germline ends came to 13 bases. The CDR3 DNA is TGCAGTGCTAACAAGGACCCAGGCAATGAGCAGTTCTTC. Translated, it gives CSANKDPGNEQFF.

This clonotype was recorded many times. This chain connects TRBV27 to TRBJ1-4; 8 positions agree with TRBD1. The ends lost 7 bases at V and 8 bases at J; junction bases unmatched: 6. The germline CDR1 and CDR2 sequences are MNHEY and SMNVEV (reference sequence). This CDR3 is built from 13 residues. CDR3 protein: CASTHRGAEKLFF. The CDR3 DNA reads as TGTGCCAGCACACACAGGGGGGCCGAAAAACTGTTTTTT.

This clonotype turned up a few times. This rearrangement joins TRBV28 to TRBJ2-3; 11 bases are shared with TRBD2. Germline CDR1 is MDHEN and CDR2 is SYDVKM. Trimming at V came to 8 bases and at J to 2 bases, leaving 6 bases not matched to a gene. The CDR3 extends over 15 amino acids. The CDR3 spells CASLIAGGNTDTQYF. The CDR3 DNA is TGTGCCAGCCTTATAGCGGGAGGGAACACAGATACGCAGTATTTT.

The table lists this clonotype with many counts. This rearrangement joins TRBV4-3 to TRBJ1-3, with D unresolved. The CDR3 spans 18 residues. Germline lookup yields CDR1 LGHNA and CDR2 YSLEER. Trimming took off 0 bases at V and 6 bases at J, with 21 bases between the two ends. The CDR3 here is CASSQDGWEGPYPNTIYF. CDR3 DNA sequence: TGCGCCAGCAGCCAAGATGGATGGGAGGGCCCGTATCCAAACACCATATATTTT.

Many counts were recorded for this clonotype. The rearrangement uses TRBV5-1 and TRBJ2-7, with 7 bases identical to TRBD1. The V gene end was trimmed by 9 bases and the J gene end by 4 bases; junction bases not matched to a gene: 10. This CDR3 spans 13 amino acids. Germline V gene lookup returns CDR1 SGHRS and CDR2 YFSETQ. The CDR3 reads CATSPGQSYEQYF. The CDR3 coding sequence is TGCGCCACAAGTCCGGGACAGAGTTACGAGCAGTACTTC.

This clonotype has only a few counts. V and J are TRBV7-9 and TRBJ1-1; D unresolved. The V gene's germline CDR1 is SEHNR and CDR2 FQNEAQ (reference sequence). The CDR3 totals 13 residues. Trimming shortened V by 2 bases and J by 2 bases, and 6 bases separated the two germline ends. The CDR3 DNA follows: TGTGCCAGCAGCTTAATCACCAACACTGAAGCTTTCTTT. Its translation is CASSLITNTEAFF.

Only one count was recorded for this clonotype. The rearrangement joins TRBV7-6 to TRBJ2-7, with D uncertain. The CDR3 runs to 15 residues. The ends were cut back, 1 base at V and 0 bases at J, with 10 bases in the middle. The germline CDR1 and CDR2 sequences are SGHVS and FNYEAQ. In nucleotides, the CDR3 is TGTGCCAGCAGCTTAGGGGCTATCAGCTCCTACGAGCAGTACTTC. It is translated as CASSLGAISSYEQYF.

The table lists this clonotype with many counts. This rearrangement joins TRBV4-3 to TRBJ2-7; D gene uncertain. The V gene's germline CDR1 is LGHNA and CDR2 YSLEER. The ends were cut back, 1 base at V and 0 bases at J, with 10 bases in the middle. The CDR3 is made up of 15 amino acids. The CDR3 nucleotides are TGCGCCAGCAGCCAAGGGTCGGCGAGCTCCTACGAGCAGTACTTC. Encoded protein: CASSQGSASSYEQYF.

The rearrangement uses TRBV7-9 and TRBJ1-4; D not resolved. The V and J ends lost 4 bases and 3 bases respectively, with 15 bases between them. Germline lookup yields CDR1 SEHNR and CDR2 FQNEAQ (reference sequence). The CDR3 contains 16 residues. DNA for the CDR3: TGTGCCAGCAGCTCCTACGTCCCCTCTCCTAATGAAAAACTGTTTTTT. Its translation: CASSSYVPSPNEKLFF.

This clonotype was counted ten times or more. The CDR3 is CASSFPRVANTGELFF. In nucleotides, the CDR3 is TGTGCCAGCAGTTTCCCGCGGGTCGCGAACACCGGGGAGCTGTTTTTT. This chain joins TRBV12-3 or TRBV12-4 and TRBJ2-2; D possibly corresponds to TRBD2 (5 bases). The length of the CDR3 is 16 residues. V shed 3 bases and J shed 0 bases, with 11 bases lying between them.

This clonotype was picked up many times. The chain recombines TRBV4-3 with TRBJ1-6; D gene ambiguous. The CDR3 totals 17 residues. V dropped 4 bases and J dropped 6 bases, with 19 bases sitting between them. CDR1 and CDR2 (germline): LGHNA, YSLEER. CDR3 DNA sequence: TGCGCCAGCAGCCCTTCCTCTTGGGCGCGGGGTAATTCACCCCTCCACTTT. Protein: CASSPSSWARGNSPLHF.